This T cell receptor (beta chain) was retrieved from a study of T cell responses to AZD1222 COVID-19 vaccine. The study, taken as a whole, reports: Every sample of the repertoires postdated the peak T cell response. Distributed over spike, vaccine-associated CD4 TCRs predominated at 160-218 and 743-854. Clonal diversity was possibly underestimated; the donors were predominantly white British and more often female.

Regarding this clone: Its antigen remains unidentified.

The CDR3 sequence is 11 residues long. CDR1 is MDHEN and CDR2 is SYDVKM in the germline V gene. V was cut by 6 bases and J by 0 bases, with 2 bases left in between. Some clones are missing from TCRdb's copy, which holds only in-frame ones; the method was immunoSEQ multiplex PCR. The table shows 65,000 to 80,000 clones, with 85% to 90% occurring only once. The sequence was obtained from an adult who received the MenACWY meningococcal vaccine as a control. The material was peripheral blood, obtained 28 days after the second dose of the MenACWY control vaccine. The rearrangement links TRBV28 to TRBJ1-1; D ambiguous. CDR3 in DNA: TGTGCCAGCAGACTGAACACTGAAGCTTTCTTT. Translating gives CASRLNTEAFF.